Below are 10 T cell receptor beta chains sequenced from a single sample in a study of cytomegalovirus exposure and HLA in healthy donors. This PCR relied on a set of 60 Vbeta primers and 13 Jbeta primers. TCRdb's table, derived via immunoSEQ multiplex PCR, lists solely in-frame clones and lacks some. Altogether approximately 84,000 clones are present, 70% to 80% being singletons, with the ten largest covering over 7.5%. Material for sequencing was PBMCs. Receptor source: a man aged 35 to 55 in good health and CMV-seropositive.

The gene calls are TRBV7-3 and TRBJ2-7; possible D gene TRBD1, 6 bases. Trimming took 5 bases from V and 7 from J, leaving 18 bases between them. Germline V gives CDR1 SGHTA, CDR2 FQGTGA. This CDR3 has 14 residues. In DNA form, the CDR3 reads TGTGCCAGCAGCCCATACCAGGACAGTAATGAGCAGTACTTC. Encoded protein: CASSPYQDSNEQYF.

This rearrangement joins TRBV30 to TRBJ1-6; no clear D. CDR1 and CDR2 from the germline V gene are GTSNPN and SVGIG (reference sequence). V was pared by 0 bases and J by 8 bases, with 8 bases between. The CDR3 extends over 13 amino acids. DNA of the CDR3: TGTGCCTGGAGTGTCCCTCAGTATTCACCCCTCCACTTT. It is translated as CAWSVPQYSPLHF. Combining the CDR3 with reference TRBV30 and TRBJ1-6 gives the whole variable domain SQTIHQWPATLVQPVGSPLSLECTVEGTSNPNLYWYRQAAGRGLQLLFYSVGIGQISSEVPQNLSASRPQDRQFILSSKKLLLSDSGFYLCAWSVPQYSPLHFGNGTRLTVT.

The chain links TRBV28 to TRBJ1-4; the D gene is possibly TRBD1 (5 bases). Germline-derived CDR1 and CDR2 are MDHEN and SYDVKM. The CDR3 contains 15 residues. V was shortened by 3 bases and J by 0 bases, with 8 bases between the two germline ends. CDR3 residues: CASSLPGATNEKLFF. The CDR3 DNA reads as TGTGCCAGCAGTTTGCCGGGGGCAACTAATGAAAAACTGTTTTTT.

This clone was seen just once. This chain links TRBV19 with TRBJ1-1, with D possibly TRBD1 on 5 matching bases. This CDR3 is built from 15 residues. Trimming left V 0 bases short and J 7 bases short, with 15 bases between. CDR1 is LNHDA and CDR2 is SQIVND in the germline V gene (reference sequence). The CDR3 DNA reads as TGTGCCAGTAGTATAGACCTCCGGGGGAGTGGTGAAGCTTTCTTT. Translating gives CASSIDLRGSGEAFF.

Only a few counts were recorded for this clone. This chain links TRBV5-1 with TRBJ2-7; D is possibly TRBD2 (5 bases). This CDR3 contains 13 residues. Trimming removed 1 base from V and 5 bases from J, with 10 bases in between. Germline CDR1 SGHRS, CDR2 YFSETQ. In DNA form, the CDR3 reads TGCGCCAGCAGCTTGCTTTTTAGCGACGAGCAGTACTTC. Amino acid sequence: CASSLLFSDEQYF.

CDR3 amino acids: CATNRADGELFF. The CDR3 DNA reads TGTGCCACCAACAGGGCGGACGGGGAGCTGTTTTTT. The chain is built from TRBV15 and TRBJ2-2, with a tentative D call TRBD1 (6 bases). CDR3 size: 12 residues. Per germline, CDR1 LNHNV and CDR2 YYDKDF (reference sequence). V dropped 7 bases and J dropped 7 bases, with 10 bases sitting between them.

V usage is TRBV29-1 and J usage is TRBJ2-5; D gene uncertain. In germline, CDR1 is SQVTM, CDR2 ANQGSEA. V lost 7 bases, J lost 4 bases, and 16 bases lay in between. This CDR3 spans 13 amino acids. As DNA, the CDR3 is TGCAGCGCCCTAGGCGACTCTTCAGAGACCCAGTACTTC. Its protein product is CSALGDSSETQYF. Full variable domain (remainder filled in from reference TRBV29-1 and TRBJ2-5): SAVISQKPSRDICQRGTSLTIQCQVDSQVTMMFWYRQQPGQSLTLIATANQGSEATYESGFVIDKFPISRPNLTFSTLTVSNMSPEDSSIYLCSALGDSSETQYFGPGTRLLVL.

This clone was observed a few times. V usage is TRBV30 and J usage is TRBJ2-1, with 7 nucleotides matching TRBD1. Germline CDR1 GTSNPN, CDR2 SVGIG (reference sequence). This CDR3 comprises 14 residues. The V and J ends lost 8 bases and 2 bases, in that order; junction bases with no gene match: 9. As DNA, the CDR3 is TGTGCCAGTACAACAGGGGCGGCCTACAATGAGCAGTTCTTC. It yields the protein CASTTGAAYNEQFF.

As concerns this clone: This sample includes further DNA sequences coding for the same CDR3. CDR3: CASSLVPGGEKLFF. The CDR3, as DNA: TGCGCCAGCAGCTTGGTTCCAGGGGGCGAAAAACTGTTTTTT. This chain links TRBV5-1 with TRBJ1-4; 8 bases agree with TRBD1. The CDR3 consists of 14 residues. V was pared by 0 bases and J by 8 bases, with 3 bases of the junction left unmatched. CDR1 is SGHRS and CDR2 is YFSETQ in the germline V gene.

The chain has TRBV30 and TRBJ2-5; TRBD2 aligns across 8 bases. This CDR3 contains 14 residues. The germline gives CDR1 GTSNPN, CDR2 SVGIG (reference sequence). The V and J ends lost 4 bases and 5 bases, in that order; junction bases with no gene match: 9. The CDR3 spells CAWTRIAGTETQYF. For the CDR3, the DNA is TGTGCCTGGACAAGAATAGCGGGGACCGAGACCCAGTACTTC. The variable domain in full, with the rest retrieved from reference TRBV30 and TRBJ2-5, is SQTIHQWPATLVQPVGSPLSLECTVEGTSNPNLYWYRQAAGRGLQLLFYSVGIGQISSEVPQNLSASRPQDRQFILSSKKLLLSDSGFYLCAWTRIAGTETQYFGPGTRLLVL.